These 30 T cell receptor beta chains were all obtained from the same sample, sequenced in a study of cytotoxic CD8 clonotypes in ibrutinib-treated CLL. This table comes from immunoSEQ multiplex PCR, and its TCRdb copy is limited to in-frame clones, with some not included. The repertoire holds more than 85,000 clones, with about 78% as singletons. The material sequenced was PBMCs, taken after 12 months of ibrutinib treatment. The source is a human donor with chronic lymphocytic leukemia.

This sequence joins TRBV30 and TRBJ2-6; D gene uncertain. This CDR3 contains 12 residues. Germline V gene data show CDR1 as GTSNPN and CDR2 as SVGIG (reference sequence). Deletions cut 8 bases from V and 0 bases from J, with 5 bases between. The CDR3 sequence: CAVSSGANVLTF. For the CDR3, the DNA is TGTGCCGTCAGCTCTGGGGCCAACGTCCTGACTTTC.

The chain has TRBV30 and TRBJ2-7, with D possibly being TRBD2 (6 bases). CDR3 length equals 12 residues. Germline lookup yields CDR1 GTSNPN and CDR2 SVGIG (reference sequence). Trimming removed 5 bases from V and 3 bases from J, with 11 bases in between. For the CDR3, the DNA is TGTGCCTGGGAGGTGGGGGGCTACGAGCAGTACTTC. This codes for CAWEVGGYEQYF.

The chain employs TRBV18 and TRBJ2-4, with TRBD1 matching over 8 bases. From germline, CDR1 is KGHSH and CDR2 LQKENI. The CDR3 covers 13 residues. J was trimmed by 8 bases and V by 7 bases; bases with no gene match: 7. CDR3 in amino acids: CASFRQGADIQYF. The CDR3 DNA is TGTGCCAGCTTCAGGCAGGGGGCTGACATTCAGTACTTC.

CDR3 sequence (DNA): TGTGCCACCAGCAGAGAGGCCGGGGAGCTGTTTTTT. The encoded protein is CATSREAGELFF. This rearrangement joins TRBV15 to TRBJ2-2; D uncertain. V lost 0 bases and J 6 bases, leaving 2 bases between the germline ends. Germline assignment: CDR1 LNHNV and CDR2 YYDKDF (reference sequence). There are 12 residues in the CDR3.

This rearrangement joins TRBV5-1 to TRBJ2-2; unclear D gene. CDR1 and CDR2 (germline): SGHRS, YFSETQ. The CDR3 covers 16 residues. V was clipped by 0 bases and J by 4 bases, with 13 bases between them. The CDR3 region has the DNA TGCGCCAGCAGCTTGGGGGCCGGGCAGACCACCGGGGAGCTGTTTTTT. Protein: CASSLGAGQTTGELFF.

This chain joins TRBV7-2 and TRBJ2-1, with 7 bases identical to TRBD2. The CDR3 totals 15 residues. Germline loops: CDR1 SGHTA, CDR2 FQGNSA. J lost 6 bases, V lost 5 bases, and 10 bases had no gene match. The CDR3 loop is CASSTPGLSFNEQFF. In DNA, the CDR3 is TGTGCCAGCAGCACACCGGGACTATCGTTCAATGAGCAGTTCTTC.

The chain employs TRBV18 and TRBJ1-3, with D unclear. CDR1 is KGHSH, CDR2 LQKENI, per germline. V was pared by 2 bases and J by 2 bases, with 7 bases between. The CDR3 runs 14 residues. CDR3: CASSPGVAGNTIYF. The CDR3 nucleotides are TGTGCCAGCTCACCAGGGGTGGCTGGAAACACCATATATTTT. Full variable domain (rest looked up from reference TRBV18 and TRBJ1-3): NAGVMQNPRHLVRRRGQEARLRCSPMKGHSHVYWYRQLPEEGLKFMVYLQKENIIDESGMPKERFSAEFPKEGPSILRIQQVVRGDSAAYFCASSPGVAGNTIYFGEGSWLTVV.

This clone was recorded a few times. The rearrangement uses TRBV7-2 and TRBJ1-5; 7 nucleotides match TRBD1. V lost 3 bases and J lost 1; bases outside the gene matches: 6. Germline CDR1 SGHTA, CDR2 FQGNSA. The CDR3 loop spans 16 amino acids. The chain's CDR3 is CASSLGMTGSNQPQHF. The CDR3, as DNA: TGTGCCAGCAGCTTGGGGATGACAGGGAGCAATCAGCCCCAGCATTTT.

The gene calls are TRBV7-8 and TRBJ2-7, with D maybe TRBD1 (7 bases). V gave up 8 bases and J gave up 3 bases, with 14 bases separating them. CDR3 length: 13 amino acids. The germline V gene has CDR1 SGHVS and CDR2 FQNEAQ. CDR3 region: CASLRDRGYEQYF. The CDR3 DNA follows: TGTGCCAGCCTGCGGGACAGAGGCTACGAGCAGTACTTC.

This chain connects TRBV4-2 to TRBJ2-3; D call uncertain. The CDR3 is 13 residues long. Trimming removed 0 bases from V and 8 bases from J, with 9 bases in between. From germline, CDR1 is LGHNA and CDR2 YNFKEQ. The CDR3 sequence is CASSQDSRATQYF. The CDR3 DNA sequence: TGTGCCAGCAGCCAAGATAGTAGGGCTACGCAGTATTTT.

The chain links TRBV5-1 to TRBJ2-2; TRBD1 agrees at 8 bases. This CDR3 is 15 amino acids long. CDR1 and CDR2 (germline): SGHRS, YFSETQ. After removal of 4 bases from V and 4 bases from J, the junction contained 6 bases not matched to a gene. CDR3 nucleotides: TGCGCCAGCAGCGCCGGACAGGGTTTCACCGGGGAGCTGTTTTTT. Its translation: CASSAGQGFTGELFF.

V is TRBV9 and J is TRBJ2-2; no firm D call. The ends were cut back, 2 bases at V and 8 bases at J, with 13 bases in the middle. This CDR3 has 14 amino acids. In germline, CDR1 is SGDLS, CDR2 YYNGEE. The CDR3 loop is CASSVLEVLGELFF. CDR3 nucleotides: TGTGCCAGCAGCGTCCTCGAGGTCTTAGGGGAGCTGTTTTTT.

This clone appeared a single time. The rearrangement links TRBV6-5 to TRBJ1-1, with D possibly being TRBD1 (6 bases). The CDR3 is made up of 13 amino acids. Germline V lookup: CDR1 MNHEY, CDR2 SVGAGI. Trimming shortened V by 6 bases and J by 7 bases, and 15 bases separated the two germline ends. The chain's CDR3 is CASRNGRGLEAFF. The CDR3 DNA follows: TGTGCCAGCAGAAACGGCAGGGGCCTTGAAGCTTTCTTT.

This clone has a handful of counts. This chain links TRBV10-3 with TRBJ1-5; 8 bases align to TRBD1. Looked up from germline, CDR1 is ENHRY and CDR2 is SYGVKD. This CDR3 is built from 13 residues. V lost 6 bases to trimming and J lost 5 bases; unmatched junction nucleotides: 3. The CDR3 nucleotides are TGTGCCATCAGGGAGGACAGGGATCAGCCCCAGCATTTT. Residues: CAIREDRDQPQHF.

The chain joins TRBV28 to TRBJ2-7; possibly TRBD1 for D (6 bases). CDR1 is MDHEN, CDR2 SYDVKM, per germline. The V and J ends lost 3 bases and 4 bases respectively, with 10 bases between them. The CDR3 covers 13 residues. The CDR3 here is CASSFSRGYEQYF. DNA of the CDR3: TGTGCCAGCAGTTTTAGTAGGGGGTACGAGCAGTACTTC.

This clone was seen a single time. The same CDR3 also results from other DNA sequences found in this sample. The V call is TRBV5-1, the J call TRBJ1-4; TRBD1 agrees at 7 bases. Germline CDR1 and CDR2: SGHRS and YFSETQ. V lost 0 bases and J lost 8; bases outside the gene matches: 10. CDR3 size: 16 residues. The DNA for the CDR3 is TGCGCCAGCAGCTTGGGGGTACAGGGGAGAAGAGAAAAACTGTTTTTT. Translation gives CASSLGVQGRREKLFF.

This chain links TRBV28 with TRBJ2-3; a weak D match, TRBD2 (5 bases). This CDR3 has 10 amino acids. Germline V lookup: CDR1 MDHEN, CDR2 SYDVKM. V was cut by 10 bases and J by 7 bases, with 9 bases left in between. The CDR3 DNA is TGTGCCACCCTCGGGAATACGCAGTATTTT. This translates into CATLGNTQYF. Drawing the rest from reference TRBV28 and TRBJ2-3, the complete variable domain is DVKVTQSSRYLVKRTGEKVFLECVQDMDHENMFWYRQDPGLGLRLIYFSYDVKMKEKGDIPEGYSVSREKKERFSLILESASTNQTSMYLCATLGNTQYFGPGTRLTVL.

CDR3 sequence reads: CASSLAGGTPSGNTIYF. CDR3 DNA: TGTGCCAGCAGCTTAGCCGGGGGCACACCTTCTGGAAACACCATATATTTT. This chain connects TRBV7-8 to TRBJ1-3; tentative D call: TRBD1 (6 bases). The V end was cut by 0 bases, the J end by 1 base, with 13 bases between. Germline values: CDR1 SGHVS, CDR2 FQNEAQ. The CDR3 spans 17 residues. Drawing the rest from reference TRBV7-8 and TRBJ1-3, the complete variable domain is GAGVSQSPRYKVAKRGQDVALRCDPISGHVSLFWYQQALGQGPEFLTYFQNEAQLDKSGLPSDRFFAERPEGSVSTLKIQRTQQEDSAVYLCASSLAGGTPSGNTIYFGEGSWLTVV.

The chain employs TRBV28 and TRBJ1-5; D may be TRBD1 (5 bases). This CDR3 is built from 12 residues. The V end lost 6 bases, the J end lost 4 bases, and 7 bases lay between the germline ends. The germline V gene has CDR1 MDHEN and CDR2 SYDVKM. For the CDR3, the DNA is TGTGCCAGCAGGCAGGGAAATCAGCCCCAGCATTTT. This encodes CASRQGNQPQHF.

The chain carries TRBV19 and TRBJ1-5; 8 bases are shared with TRBD1. The CDR3 is 21 residues long. Trimming took 4 bases from V and 2 from J; bases not matched to a gene: 22. From germline, CDR1 is LNHDA and CDR2 SQIVND (reference sequence). The CDR3 sequence is CASSTHSTGQAQGRGNQPQHF. The CDR3 coding sequence is TGTGCCAGTAGTACACACTCCACGGGACAGGCCCAGGGAAGGGGCAATCAGCCCCAGCATTTT.

This clone was seen a single time. The chain couples TRBV7-9 to TRBJ1-3; D unclear. The CDR3 covers 13 residues. The ends were cut back, 1 base at V and 4 bases at J, with 5 bases in the middle. Germline CDR1 and CDR2: SEHNR and FQNEAQ (reference sequence). The CDR3 is CASSLGVGNTIYF. The CDR3 region has the DNA TGTGCCAGCAGCTTAGGAGTAGGAAACACCATATATTTT. Full variable domain (rest looked up from reference TRBV7-9 and TRBJ1-3): DTGVSQNPRHKITKRGQNVTFRCDPISEHNRLYWYRQTLGQGPEFLTYFQNEAQLEKSRLLSDRFSAERPKGSFSTLEIQRTEQGDSAMYLCASSLGVGNTIYFGEGSWLTVV.

This clone was detected only a few times. V usage is TRBV28 and J usage is TRBJ1-6; maybe TRBD1 (5 bases). V shed 6 bases and J shed 7 bases, with 16 bases lying between them. CDR3 length: 15 residues. Germline-derived CDR1 and CDR2 are MDHEN and SYDVKM. The CDR3 here is CASRPHGGGNSPLHF. The CDR3 region has the DNA TGTGCCAGCAGGCCCCATGGGGGTGGGAATTCACCCCTCCACTTT.

The chain recombines TRBV10-1 with TRBJ2-7, with a tentative D call TRBD1 (5 bases). V lost 5 bases to trimming and J lost 7 bases, with 21 bases between them. CDR3 length: 15 amino acids. Per the germline V gene, CDR1 is WNHNN and CDR2 is SYGVQD (reference sequence). The CDR3, as DNA: TGCGCCAGCAGTATGGACAAAGCCCTAGTGAGGGAGCAGTACTTC. As protein: CASSMDKALVREQYF.

This chain links TRBV28 with TRBJ1-6; no reliable D call. Between the trimmed V and J ends, which lost 4 bases and 0 bases, there was a span of 7 bases. The CDR3 consists of 15 residues. CDR1 MDHEN and CDR2 SYDVKM come from the germline V gene. CDR3 sequence (DNA): TGTGCCAGCAGTTCGAGTAGCTCCTATAATTCACCCCTCCACTTT. It translates to CASSSSSSYNSPLHF.

The chain uses TRBV5-1 and TRBJ2-7; TRBD2 matches at 7 bases. After removal of 5 bases from V and 1 base from J, the junction contained 6 bases not matched to a gene. The germline V gene encodes CDR1 SGHRS and CDR2 YFSETQ. CDR3 length: 14 amino acids. The CDR3 region has the DNA TGCGCCAGCAGGGCTAGCGGCAATTCCTACGAGCAGTACTTC. Translating gives CASRASGNSYEQYF.

The rearrangement uses TRBV23-1 and TRBJ1-5; no definite D call. Being an ORF, TRBV23-1 has a function that is uncertain. This CDR3 has 14 residues. Trimming stripped 5 bases from V and 0 bases from J, with 8 bases between. The CDR3 protein is CASSKSGSNQPQHF. CDR3 nucleotide sequence: TGCGCCAGCAGTAAGTCGGGTAGCAATCAGCCCCAGCATTTT.

This chain uses TRBV4-3 with TRBJ2-3, with a possible D match to TRBD1 (6 bases). From germline, CDR1 is LGHNA and CDR2 YSLEER. CDR3 size: 14 residues. Between the trimmed V and J ends, which lost 4 bases and 5 bases, there was a span of 13 bases. The CDR3 reads CASSLFQGRDTQYF. The DNA for the CDR3 is TGCGCCAGCAGCCTCTTCCAGGGGAGAGATACGCAGTATTTT.

V gene TRBV29-1 combines with J gene TRBJ1-2; TRBD1 matches 7 bases. Trimming removed 7 bases from V and 4 bases from J; junction bases left unmatched: 12. Germline CDR1 reads SQVTM; CDR2 reads ANQGSEA. The CDR3 runs to 14 residues. CDR3 loop: CSAPLGTASYGYTF. DNA for the CDR3: TGCAGCGCTCCGCTCGGGACAGCCTCCTATGGCTACACCTTC.

The rearrangement joins TRBV6-6 to TRBJ2-7; 7 bases line up with TRBD2. The V gene end was trimmed by 5 bases and the J gene end by 3 bases; junction bases not matched to a gene: 4. The CDR3 extends over 13 amino acids. CDR1 and CDR2 from the germline V gene are MNHNY and SVGAGI (reference sequence). CDR3 sequence reads: CASSPSGGYEQYF. The CDR3 DNA is TGTGCCAGCAGTCCCTCGGGGGGCTACGAGCAGTACTTC.

V usage is TRBV19 and J usage is TRBJ1-5; the D gene is possibly TRBD1 (6 bases). Per germline, CDR1 LNHDA and CDR2 SQIVND (reference sequence). The CDR3 length is 17 residues. Deletions cut 5 bases from V and 2 bases from J, with 19 bases between. The CDR3 DNA reads as TGTGCCAGTAGTCCCCGGGGGGCGAATATACGCAATCAGCCCCAGCATTTT. It translates to CASSPRGANIRNQPQHF.